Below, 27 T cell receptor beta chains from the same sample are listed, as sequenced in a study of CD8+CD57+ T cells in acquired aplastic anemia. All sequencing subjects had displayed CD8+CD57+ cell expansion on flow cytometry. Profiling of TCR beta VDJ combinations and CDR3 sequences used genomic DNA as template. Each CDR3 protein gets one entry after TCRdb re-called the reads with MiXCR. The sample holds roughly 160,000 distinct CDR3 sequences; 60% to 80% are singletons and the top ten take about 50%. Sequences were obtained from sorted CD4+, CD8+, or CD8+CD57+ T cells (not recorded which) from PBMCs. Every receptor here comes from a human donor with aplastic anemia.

CDR3 in amino acids: CASSILGTGLYEQYF. In nucleotides, the CDR3 is TGTGCCAGTAGTATCCTTGGGACAGGGCTCTACGAGCAGTACTTC. The V gene is TRBV19, the J gene TRBJ2-7, with TRBD1 matching over 9 bases. The length of the CDR3 is 15 residues. Germline V gene sequence: CDR1 LNHDA, CDR2 SQIVND (reference sequence). Unmatched junction bases numbered 6, after V lost 3 bases and J lost 3 bases.

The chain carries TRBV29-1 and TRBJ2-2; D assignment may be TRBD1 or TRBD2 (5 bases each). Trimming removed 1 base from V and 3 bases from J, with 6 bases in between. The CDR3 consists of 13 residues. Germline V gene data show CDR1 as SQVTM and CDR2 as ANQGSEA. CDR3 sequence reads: CSVEGGYTGELFF. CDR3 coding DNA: TGCAGCGTTGAAGGGGGGTACACCGGGGAGCTGTTTTTT.

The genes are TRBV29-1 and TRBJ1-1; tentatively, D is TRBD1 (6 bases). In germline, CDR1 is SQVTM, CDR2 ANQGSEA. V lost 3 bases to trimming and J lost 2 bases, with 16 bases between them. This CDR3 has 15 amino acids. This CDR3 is CSVDREGGVNTEAFF. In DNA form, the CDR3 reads TGCAGCGTTGACAGGGAGGGGGGGGTTAACACTGAAGCTTTCTTT.

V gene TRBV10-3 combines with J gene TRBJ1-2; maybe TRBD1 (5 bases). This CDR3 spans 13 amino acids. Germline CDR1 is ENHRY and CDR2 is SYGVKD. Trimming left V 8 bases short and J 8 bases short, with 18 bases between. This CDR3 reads CAIGAGNDEGYTF. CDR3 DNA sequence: TGTGCCATCGGAGCAGGGAATGATGAAGGCTACACCTTC.

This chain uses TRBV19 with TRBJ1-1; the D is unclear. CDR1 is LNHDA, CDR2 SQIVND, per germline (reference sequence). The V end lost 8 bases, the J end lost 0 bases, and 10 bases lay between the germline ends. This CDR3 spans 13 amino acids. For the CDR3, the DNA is TGTGCCAGTTCGGACGTTATGAACACTGAAGCTTTCTTT. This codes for CASSDVMNTEAFF.

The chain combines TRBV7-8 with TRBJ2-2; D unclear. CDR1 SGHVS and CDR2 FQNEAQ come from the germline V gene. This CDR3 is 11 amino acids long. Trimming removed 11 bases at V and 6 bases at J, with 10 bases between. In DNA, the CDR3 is TGTGCCCAGCTGGGGTCCGGGGAGCTGTTTTTT. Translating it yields CAQLGSGELFF.

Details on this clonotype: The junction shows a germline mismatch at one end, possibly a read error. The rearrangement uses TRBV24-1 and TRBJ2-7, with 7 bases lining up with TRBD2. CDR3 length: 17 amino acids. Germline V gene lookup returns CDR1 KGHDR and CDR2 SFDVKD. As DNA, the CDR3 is TGTGCCAGCAGTCCCCCTAGCGGTCACCTTGGGAGACACGAGCAGTACTTC. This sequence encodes CASSPPSGHLGRHEQYF.

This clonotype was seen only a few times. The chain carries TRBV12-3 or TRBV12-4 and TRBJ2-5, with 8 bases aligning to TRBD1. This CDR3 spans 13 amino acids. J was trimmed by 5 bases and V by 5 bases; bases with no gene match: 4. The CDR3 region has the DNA TGTGCCAGCAGTCGCACAGGGGGTGAGACCCAGTACTTC. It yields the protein CASSRTGGETQYF.

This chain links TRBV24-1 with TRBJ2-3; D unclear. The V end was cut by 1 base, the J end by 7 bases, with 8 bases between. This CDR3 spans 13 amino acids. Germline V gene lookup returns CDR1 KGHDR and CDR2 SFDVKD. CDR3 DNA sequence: TGTGCCACCAGTGATTTCGCCGGTCATACGCAGTATTTT. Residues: CATSDFAGHTQYF.

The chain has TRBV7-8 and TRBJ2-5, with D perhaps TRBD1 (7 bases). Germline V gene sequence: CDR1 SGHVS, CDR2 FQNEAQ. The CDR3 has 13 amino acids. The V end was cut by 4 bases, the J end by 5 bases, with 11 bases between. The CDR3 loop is CASSSTGRETQYF. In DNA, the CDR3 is TGTGCCAGCAGCTCGACAGGGAGGGAGACCCAGTACTTC.

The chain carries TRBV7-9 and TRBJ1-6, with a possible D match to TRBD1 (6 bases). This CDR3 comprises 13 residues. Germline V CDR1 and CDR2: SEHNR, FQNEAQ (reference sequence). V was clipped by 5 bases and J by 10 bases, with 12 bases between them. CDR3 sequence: CASSPGGASPLHF. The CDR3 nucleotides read TGTGCCAGCAGCCCCGGGGGGGCCTCACCCCTCCACTTT.

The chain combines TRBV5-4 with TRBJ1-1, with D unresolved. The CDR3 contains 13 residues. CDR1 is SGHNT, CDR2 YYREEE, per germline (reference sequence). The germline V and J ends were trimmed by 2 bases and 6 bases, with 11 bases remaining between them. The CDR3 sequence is CASSFAVTAEAFF. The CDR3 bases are TGTGCCAGCAGCTTTGCCGTGACGGCTGAAGCTTTCTTT.

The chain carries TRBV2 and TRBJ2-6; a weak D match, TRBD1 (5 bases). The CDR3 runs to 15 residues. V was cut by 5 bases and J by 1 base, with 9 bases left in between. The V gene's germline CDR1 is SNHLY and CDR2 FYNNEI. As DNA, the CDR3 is TGTGCCAGCAGTTCGTCAGGGTCTGGGGCCAACGTCCTGACTTTC. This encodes CASSSSGSGANVLTF.

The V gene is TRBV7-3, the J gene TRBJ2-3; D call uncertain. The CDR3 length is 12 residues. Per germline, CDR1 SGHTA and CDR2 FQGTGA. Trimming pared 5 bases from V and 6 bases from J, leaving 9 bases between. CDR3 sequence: CASSVRSDTQYF. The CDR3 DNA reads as TGTGCCAGCAGCGTTAGGTCCGATACGCAGTATTTT. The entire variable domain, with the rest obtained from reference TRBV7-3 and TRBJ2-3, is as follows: GAGVSQTPSNKVTEKGKYVELRCDPISGHTALYWYRQSLGQGPEFLIYFQGTGAADDSGLPNDRFFAVRPEGSVSTLKIQRTERGDSAVYLCASSVRSDTQYFGPGTRLTVL.

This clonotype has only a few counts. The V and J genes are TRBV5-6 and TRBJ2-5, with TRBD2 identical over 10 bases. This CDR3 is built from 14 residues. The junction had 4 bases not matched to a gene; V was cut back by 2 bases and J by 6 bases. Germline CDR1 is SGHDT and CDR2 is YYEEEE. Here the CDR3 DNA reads TGTGCCAGCAGCTTCCCTAGCGGGGGAAAGACCCAGTACTTC. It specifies CASSFPSGGKTQYF.

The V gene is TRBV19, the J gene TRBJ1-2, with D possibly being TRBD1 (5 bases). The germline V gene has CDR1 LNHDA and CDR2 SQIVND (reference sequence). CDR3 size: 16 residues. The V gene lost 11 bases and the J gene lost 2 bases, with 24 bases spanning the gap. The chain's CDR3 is CAAKGGATTQNYGYTF. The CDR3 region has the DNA TGTGCCGCAAAGGGAGGGGCCACCACCCAGAACTATGGCTACACCTTC.

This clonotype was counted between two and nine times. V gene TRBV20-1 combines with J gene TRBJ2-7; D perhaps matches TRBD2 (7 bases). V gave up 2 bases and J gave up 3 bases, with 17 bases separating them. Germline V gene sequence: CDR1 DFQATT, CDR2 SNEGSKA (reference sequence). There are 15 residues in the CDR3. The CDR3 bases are TGCAGTGCTAGACGGTCCGGGGGGCCAGTCTACGAGCAGTACTTC. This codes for CSARRSGGPVYEQYF.

CDR3 protein: CASSRLSSGANVLTF. The CDR3 DNA reads TGTGCCAGCAGCCGCCTTTCCTCTGGGGCCAACGTCCTGACTTTC. V usage is TRBV7-9 and J usage is TRBJ2-6; no reliable D call. The CDR3 runs to 15 residues. Germline V gives CDR1 SEHNR, CDR2 FQNEAQ (reference sequence). V was shortened by 5 bases and J by 0 bases, with 8 bases between the two germline ends.

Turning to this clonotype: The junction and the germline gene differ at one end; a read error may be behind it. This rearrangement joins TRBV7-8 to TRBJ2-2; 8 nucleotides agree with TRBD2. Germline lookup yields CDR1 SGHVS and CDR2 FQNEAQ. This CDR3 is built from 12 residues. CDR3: CASSLWAGGLFF. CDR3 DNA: TGTGCCAGCAGCTTATGGGCGGGGGGGCTGTTTTTT.

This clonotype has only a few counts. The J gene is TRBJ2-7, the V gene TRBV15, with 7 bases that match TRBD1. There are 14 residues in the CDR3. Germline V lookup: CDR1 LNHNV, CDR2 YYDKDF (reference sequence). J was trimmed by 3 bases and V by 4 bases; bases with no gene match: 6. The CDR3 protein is CATSTLQGIYEQYF. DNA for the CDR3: TGTGCCACCAGCACCTTACAGGGGATCTACGAGCAGTACTTC.

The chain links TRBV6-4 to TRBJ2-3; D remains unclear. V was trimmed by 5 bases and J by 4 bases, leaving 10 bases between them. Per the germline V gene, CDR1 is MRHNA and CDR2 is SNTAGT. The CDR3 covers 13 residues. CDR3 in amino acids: CASSNNGADTQYF. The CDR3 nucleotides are TGTGCCAGCAGTAATAATGGGGCAGATACGCAGTATTTT.

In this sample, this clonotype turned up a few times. As DNA, the CDR3 is TGTGCCAGCAGCCCCCGGACCCGAGGATCACCCCTCCACTTT. It yields the protein CASSPRTRGSPLHF. The rearrangement links TRBV7-3 to TRBJ1-6; D is undetermined. The V end was cut by 5 bases, the J end by 10 bases, with 15 bases between. Germline CDR1 and CDR2: SGHTA and FQGTGA. The CDR3 covers 14 residues.

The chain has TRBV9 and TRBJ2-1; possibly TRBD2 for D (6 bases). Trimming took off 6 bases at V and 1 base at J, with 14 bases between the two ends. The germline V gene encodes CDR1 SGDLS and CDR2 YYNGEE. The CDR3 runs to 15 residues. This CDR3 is CASNYAAGSYNEQFF. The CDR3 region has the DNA TGTGCCAGCAATTACGCCGCGGGGTCCTACAATGAGCAGTTCTTC.

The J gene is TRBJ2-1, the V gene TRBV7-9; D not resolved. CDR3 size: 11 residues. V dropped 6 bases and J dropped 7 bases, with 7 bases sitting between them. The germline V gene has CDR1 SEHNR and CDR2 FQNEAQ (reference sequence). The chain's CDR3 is CASRPVNEQFF. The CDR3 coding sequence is TGTGCCAGCAGACCGGTGAATGAGCAGTTCTTC.

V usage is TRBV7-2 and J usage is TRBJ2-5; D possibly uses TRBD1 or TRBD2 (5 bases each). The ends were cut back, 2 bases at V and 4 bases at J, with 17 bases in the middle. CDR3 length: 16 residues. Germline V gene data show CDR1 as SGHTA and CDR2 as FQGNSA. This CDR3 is CASSLNLGRGTETQYF. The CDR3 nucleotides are TGTGCCAGCAGCTTAAATCTCGGACGAGGGACAGAGACCCAGTACTTC. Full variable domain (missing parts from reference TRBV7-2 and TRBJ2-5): GAGVSQSPSNKVTEKGKDVELRCDPISGHTALYWYRQSLGQGLEFLIYFQGNSAPDKSGLPSDRFSAERTGGSVSTLTIQRTQQEDSAVYLCASSLNLGRGTETQYFGPGTRLLVL.

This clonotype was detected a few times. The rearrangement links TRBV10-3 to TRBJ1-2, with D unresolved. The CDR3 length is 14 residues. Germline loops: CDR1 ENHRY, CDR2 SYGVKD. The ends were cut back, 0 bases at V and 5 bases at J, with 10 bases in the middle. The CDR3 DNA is TGTGCCATCAGTGAGTCGATGGAACATTATGGCTACACCTTC. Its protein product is CAISESMEHYGYTF.

CDR3 DNA sequence: TGTGCCAGCAGTGAGGTCACAGACTCCTACGAGCAGTACTTC. Amino acids: CASSEVTDSYEQYF. The chain couples TRBV25-1 to TRBJ2-7; no reliable D call. Trimming left V 3 bases short and J 0 bases short, with 9 bases between. CDR3 length: 14 amino acids. Germline V CDR1 and CDR2: MGHDK, SYGVNS.